This entry lists 12 T cell receptor beta chains sequenced from one sample in a study of response to subunit inactivated influenza vaccine. MiXCR, run by TCRdb on the RT-PCR reads, gives a single entry per CDR3 protein. The table includes some 200,000 distinct CDR3 sequences, approximately 12% detected once. Separately, the same data were catalogued under a study of T cells expressing NK-cell markers. That study reports: TCR beta cDNA was made by 5'RACE template switching with UMIs.

The sample in question was CD8+ T cells sorted from PBMCs, obtained 12 days after vaccination. The receptors come from a man aged 45-60 years who received an inactivated influenza vaccine.

This chain's CDR3 is CASSLGGSGNQPQHF. CDR3 DNA sequence: TGTGCCAGCAGCTTGGGGGGGAGCGGCAATCAGCCCCAGCATTTT. The chain carries TRBV5-6 and TRBJ1-5, with D tentatively TRBD1 (5 bases). Germline V lookup: CDR1 SGHDT, CDR2 YYEEEE. V dropped 0 bases and J dropped 2 bases, with 9 bases sitting between them. The CDR3 runs to 15 residues.

The table lists this clonotype with a few counts. The chain has TRBV6-5 and TRBJ2-7; D call uncertain. The CDR3 has 11 amino acids. With 1 base removed from V and 6 bases from J, the gap between germline ends came to 4 bases. CDR1 is MNHEY and CDR2 is SVGAGI in the germline V gene. The CDR3 nucleotides read TGTGCCAGCAGTTACTTGGCCGAGCAGTACTTC. Amino acid sequence: CASSYLAEQYF.

There are a few counts of this clonotype. This chain joins TRBV7-8 and TRBJ2-5; perhaps D is TRBD1 or TRBD2 (5 bases each). Trimming left V 5 bases short and J 5 bases short, with 12 bases between. The CDR3 sequence is 13 residues long. CDR1 is SGHVS, CDR2 FQNEAQ, per germline. Here the CDR3 reads CASSRDLWETQYF. CDR3 DNA sequence: TGTGCCAGCAGCCGGGACCTGTGGGAGACCCAGTACTTC.

This clonotype was found a few times. The gene calls are TRBV28 and TRBJ2-3; unclear D gene. Trimming took off 2 bases at V and 2 bases at J, with 14 bases between the two ends. The CDR3 has 16 amino acids. The germline V gene has CDR1 MDHEN and CDR2 SYDVKM. The CDR3 bases are TGTGCCAGCAGTTTAGGTGTACGAACTACCACAGATACGCAGTATTTT. Amino acids: CASSLGVRTTTDTQYF.

The chain uses TRBV15 and TRBJ2-1; D is unresolved. In germline, CDR1 is LNHNV, CDR2 YYDKDF (reference sequence). The V gene lost 0 bases and the J gene lost 4 bases, with 10 bases spanning the gap. The CDR3 runs 15 residues. Here the CDR3 reads CATSREGLNYNEQFF. CDR3 coding DNA: TGTGCCACCAGCAGAGAAGGGCTAAATTACAATGAGCAGTTCTTC.

The table lists this clonotype with a few counts. The chain recombines TRBV6-5 with TRBJ1-2, with 7 bases lining up with TRBD1. Germline assignment: CDR1 MNHEY and CDR2 SVGAGI. Unmatched junction bases numbered 10, after V lost 5 bases and J lost 4 bases. This CDR3 is built from 15 residues. CDR3 nucleotides: TGTGCCAGCAGTAACACAGGGGACCCCTTCTATGGCTACACCTTC. Encoded protein: CASSNTGDPFYGYTF.

The CDR3 here is CASRGGVGGSFDKNIQYF. The DNA of the CDR3 is TGTGCCAGCAGAGGGGGGGTGGGTGGCTCATTCGACAAAAACATTCAGTACTTC. The V gene is TRBV6-1, the J gene TRBJ2-4, with D perhaps TRBD2 (7 bases). The CDR3 spans 18 residues. Trimming pared 6 bases from V and 3 bases from J, leaving 24 bases between. Germline V CDR1 and CDR2: MNHNS, SASEGT.

The genes are TRBV5-1 and TRBJ1-1, with a weak D call TRBD1 (6 bases). Germline loops: CDR1 SGHRS, CDR2 YFSETQ. The CDR3 spans 15 residues. Trimming removed 4 bases at V and 0 bases at J, with 13 bases between. For the CDR3, the DNA is TGCGCCAGCAGCCTCCAGGGGCAACTGAACACTGAAGCTTTCTTT. It yields the protein CASSLQGQLNTEAFF.

This clonotype turned up a few times. The chain employs TRBV12-3 or TRBV12-4 and TRBJ2-3; D is ambiguous. CDR3 length equals 10 residues. Trimming shortened V by 7 bases and J by 5 bases, and 4 bases separated the two germline ends. The CDR3 loop reads CASKGDTQYF. For the CDR3, the DNA is TGTGCCAGCAAGGGAGATACGCAGTATTTT.

The rearrangement joins TRBV18 to TRBJ2-1, with 9 bases that match TRBD2. This CDR3 is built from 20 residues. With 3 bases clipped from V and 0 bases from J, the junction kept 15 bases outside the gene matches. Germline V gene lookup returns CDR1 KGHSH and CDR2 LQKENI. CDR3 amino acids: CASSPIASGETMSSYNEQFF. CDR3 bases: TGTGCCAGCTCACCTATCGCTAGCGGGGAGACAATGAGCTCCTACAATGAGCAGTTCTTC.

V usage is TRBV20-1 and J usage is TRBJ1-2; D is uncertain. The CDR3 covers 11 residues. V was pared by 3 bases and J by 7 bases, with 9 bases between. Germline V gives CDR1 DFQATT, CDR2 SNEGSKA (reference sequence). CDR3 loop: CSASLTGGYTF. CDR3 coding DNA: TGCAGTGCTAGTCTGACTGGTGGCTACACCTTC.

This clonotype was detected a few times. The chain couples TRBV4-1 to TRBJ2-3, with D possibly matching TRBD2 (6 bases). The length of the CDR3 is 15 residues. Trimming left V 3 bases short and J 6 bases short, with 16 bases between. Germline-derived CDR1 and CDR2 are MGHRA and YSYEKL. CDR3 sequence reads: CASSHSPSERDTQYF. The CDR3 region has the DNA TGCGCCAGCAGCCATAGTCCTAGCGAGAGGGATACGCAGTATTTT.